This TCR beta chain was documented in a study of early T cells in non-severe SARS-CoV-2 infection. The trim removed 2 bases at V and 8 bases at J, leaving 6 bases unmatched. CDR1 and CDR2 from the germline V gene are DFQATT and SNEGSKA (reference sequence). The CDR3 loop spans 13 amino acids. TCRdb itself ran the 5' RACE reads through MiXCR, one entry per CDR3 protein. The sample yields 85,000 to 90,000 distinct CDR3 sequences, roughly 15% seen once. The V call is TRBV20-1, the J call TRBJ2-1; TRBD2 matches at 7 bases. Sequencing used whole blood. The source of this sequence is an adult who was a healthcare worker with PCR-confirmed SARS-CoV-2 infection or an uninfected control (not recorded which). The CDR3 loop reads CSARRTRGDEQFF. The CDR3 bases are TGCAGTGCTAGAAGGACTAGAGGTGATGAGCAGTTCTTC.